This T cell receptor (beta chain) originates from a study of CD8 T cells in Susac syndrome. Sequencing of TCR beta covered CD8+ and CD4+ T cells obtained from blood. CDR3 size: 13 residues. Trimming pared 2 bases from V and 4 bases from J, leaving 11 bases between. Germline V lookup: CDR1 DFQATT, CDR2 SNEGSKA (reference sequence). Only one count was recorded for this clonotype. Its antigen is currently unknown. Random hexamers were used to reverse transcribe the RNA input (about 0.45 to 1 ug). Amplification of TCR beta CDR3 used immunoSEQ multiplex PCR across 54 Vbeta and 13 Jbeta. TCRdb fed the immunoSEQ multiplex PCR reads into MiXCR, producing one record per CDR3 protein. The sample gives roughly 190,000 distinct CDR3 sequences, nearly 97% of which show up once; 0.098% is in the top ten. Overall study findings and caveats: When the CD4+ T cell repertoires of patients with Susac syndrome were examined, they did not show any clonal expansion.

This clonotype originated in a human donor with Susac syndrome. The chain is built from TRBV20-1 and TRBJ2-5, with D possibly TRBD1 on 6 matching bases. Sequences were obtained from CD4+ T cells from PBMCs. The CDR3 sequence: CSARRQAVETQYF. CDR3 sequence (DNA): TGCAGTGCTAGACGACAGGCCGTAGAGACCCAGTACTTC.